This TCR beta chain originates from a study of blood T cells in healthy people across ages. Study in general: Per every two T cells, about one barcoded beta molecule was captured by template switching.

This clonotype was detected ten times or more. Trimming took 2 bases from V and 2 from J; bases not matched to a gene: 3. Germline CDR1 is SGHTA and CDR2 is FQGNSA. The CDR3 runs to 14 residues. With a J-beta primer mix and a sample-barcoded 5' primer, a second PCR ran about 6 to 11 cycles. TCRdb redid the calling of the 5' RACE reads with MiXCR, one entry per CDR3 protein. The sample has 600,000 or so distinct CDR3 sequences; about 30% are singletons. The sequence came from an elderly woman in good health. This rearrangement joins TRBV7-2 to TRBJ2-7; 7 nucleotides line up with TRBD1. What was sequenced was blood. The CDR3 nucleotides read TGTGCCAGCAGCTTAACGGGACAGACCTACGAGCAGTACTTC. The encoded protein is CASSLTGQTYEQYF.